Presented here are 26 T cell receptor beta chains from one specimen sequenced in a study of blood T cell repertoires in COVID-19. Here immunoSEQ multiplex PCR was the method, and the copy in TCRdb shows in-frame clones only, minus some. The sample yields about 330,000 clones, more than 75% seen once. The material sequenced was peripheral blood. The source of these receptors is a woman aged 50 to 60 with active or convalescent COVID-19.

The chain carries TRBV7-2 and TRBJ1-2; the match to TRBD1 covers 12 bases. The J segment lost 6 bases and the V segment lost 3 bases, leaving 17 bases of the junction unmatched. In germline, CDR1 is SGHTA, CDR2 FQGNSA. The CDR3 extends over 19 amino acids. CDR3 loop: CASSFPSRDRGQVLDGYTF. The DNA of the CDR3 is TGTGCCAGCAGCTTTCCTTCCCGGGACAGGGGGCAAGTTTTGGATGGCTACACCTTC. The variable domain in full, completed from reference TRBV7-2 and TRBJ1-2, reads GAGVSQSPSNKVTEKGKDVELRCDPISGHTALYWYRQSLGQGLEFLIYFQGNSAPDKSGLPSDRFSAERTGGSVSTLTIQRTQQEDSAVYLCASSFPSRDRGQVLDGYTFGSGTRLTVV.

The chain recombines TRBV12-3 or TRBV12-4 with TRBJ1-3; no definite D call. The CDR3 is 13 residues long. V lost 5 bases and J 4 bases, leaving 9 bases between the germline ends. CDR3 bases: TGTGCCAGCAGTAAACAGACAGGAAACACCATATATTTT. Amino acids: CASSKQTGNTIYF.

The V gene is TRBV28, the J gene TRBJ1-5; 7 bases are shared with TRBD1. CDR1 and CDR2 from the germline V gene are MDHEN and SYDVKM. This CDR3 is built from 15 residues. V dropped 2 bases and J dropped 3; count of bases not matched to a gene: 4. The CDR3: CASSLGQGVNQPQHF. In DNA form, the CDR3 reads TGTGCCAGCAGTTTAGGGCAGGGGGTCAATCAGCCCCAGCATTTT.

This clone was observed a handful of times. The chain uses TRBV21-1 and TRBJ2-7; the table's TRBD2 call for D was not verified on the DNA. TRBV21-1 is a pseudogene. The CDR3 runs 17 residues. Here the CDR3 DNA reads TGTGCCAGCAGCGGATCCGGGACTAGCGACCCTTCCGACGAGCAGTACTTC. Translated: CASSGSGTSDPSDEQYF.

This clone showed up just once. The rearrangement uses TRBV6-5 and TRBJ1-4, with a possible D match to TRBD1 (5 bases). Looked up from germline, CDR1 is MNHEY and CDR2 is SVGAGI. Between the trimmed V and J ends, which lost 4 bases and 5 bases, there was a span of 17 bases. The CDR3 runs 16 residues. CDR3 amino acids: CASSFSKGRPNEKLFF. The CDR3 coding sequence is TGTGCCAGCAGTTTCTCGAAGGGGAGGCCGAATGAAAAACTGTTTTTT.

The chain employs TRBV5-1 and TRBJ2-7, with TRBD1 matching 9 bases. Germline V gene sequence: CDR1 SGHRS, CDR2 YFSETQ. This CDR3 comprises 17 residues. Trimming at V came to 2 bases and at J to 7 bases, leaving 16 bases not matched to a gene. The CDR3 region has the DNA TGCGCCAGCAGCTTATTCCAAACGGGACAGGGCGACGCTGAGCAGTACTTC. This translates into CASSLFQTGQGDAEQYF. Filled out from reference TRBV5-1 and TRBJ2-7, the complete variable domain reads KAGVTQTPRYLIKTRGQQVTLSCSPISGHRSVSWYQQTPGQGLQFLFEYFSETQRNKGNFPGRFSGRQFSNSRSEMNVSTLELGDSALYLCASSLFQTGQGDAEQYFGPGTRLTVT.

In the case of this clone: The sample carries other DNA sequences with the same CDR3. CDR3 DNA: TGCAGTGCTAGTACAGGGGGCAACTATGGCTACACCTTC. This translates into CSASTGGNYGYTF. The chain is built from TRBV20-1 and TRBJ1-2, with 9 bases lining up with TRBD1. The CDR3 consists of 13 residues. Germline-derived CDR1 and CDR2 are DFQATT and SNEGSKA (reference sequence). The J segment lost 2 bases and the V segment lost 3 bases, leaving 1 base of the junction unmatched.

The CDR3 sequence is CASSHGQAANSPLHF. The DNA of the CDR3 is TGCGCCAGCAGCCACGGACAGGCAGCCAATTCACCCCTCCACTTT. The V and J genes are TRBV4-1 and TRBJ1-6, with TRBD1 identical over 7 bases. Germline V gene data show CDR1 as MGHRA and CDR2 as YSYEKL. The CDR3 spans 15 residues. The V gene end was trimmed by 3 bases and the J gene end by 7 bases; junction bases not matched to a gene: 6.

The CDR3 DNA reads TGTGCCAGCTCACCCAACCCCAGCAGACTTGCACTCTATGGCTACACCTTC. It codes for CASSPNPSRLALYGYTF. The gene calls are TRBV18 and TRBJ1-2; D unclear. Trimming stripped 3 bases from V and 4 bases from J, with 21 bases between. CDR3 size: 17 residues. Looked up from germline, CDR1 is KGHSH and CDR2 is LQKENI.

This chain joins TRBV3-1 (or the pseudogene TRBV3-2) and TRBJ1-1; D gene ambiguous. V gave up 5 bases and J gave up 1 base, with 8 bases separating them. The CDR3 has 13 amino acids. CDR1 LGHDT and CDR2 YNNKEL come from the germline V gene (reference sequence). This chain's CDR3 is CASSSTPNTEAFF. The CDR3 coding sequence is TGTGCCAGCAGCTCGACACCGAACACTGAAGCTTTCTTT.

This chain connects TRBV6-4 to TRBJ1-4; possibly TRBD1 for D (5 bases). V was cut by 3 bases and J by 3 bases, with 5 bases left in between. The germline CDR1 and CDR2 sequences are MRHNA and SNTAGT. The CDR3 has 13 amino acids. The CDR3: CASSEQANEKLFF. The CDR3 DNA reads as TGTGCCAGCAGTGAACAGGCTAATGAAAAACTGTTTTTT.

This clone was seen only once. The CDR3 loop reads CASSFRTGVGEQYF. For the CDR3, the DNA is TGTGCCAGCAGTTTCCGGACAGGGGTCGGCGAGCAGTACTTC. V usage is TRBV28 and J usage is TRBJ2-7; TRBD1 matches 9 bases. The CDR3 has 14 amino acids. CDR1 is MDHEN and CDR2 is SYDVKM in the germline V gene. The V segment lost 3 bases and the J segment 6 bases; nucleotides outside the gene matches: 6.

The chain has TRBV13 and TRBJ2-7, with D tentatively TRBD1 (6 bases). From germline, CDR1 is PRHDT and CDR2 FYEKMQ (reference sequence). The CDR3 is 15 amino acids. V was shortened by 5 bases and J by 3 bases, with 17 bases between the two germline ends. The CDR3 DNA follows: TGTGCCAGCAGCCGAGGGTCAGGGGTCGGCTACGAGCAGTACTTC. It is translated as CASSRGSGVGYEQYF.

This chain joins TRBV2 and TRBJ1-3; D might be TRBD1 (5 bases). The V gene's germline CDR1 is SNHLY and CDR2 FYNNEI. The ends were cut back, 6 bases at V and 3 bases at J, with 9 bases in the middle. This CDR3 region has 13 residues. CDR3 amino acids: CASSETDGNTIYF. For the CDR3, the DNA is TGTGCCAGCAGCGAGACAGATGGAAACACCATATATTTT.

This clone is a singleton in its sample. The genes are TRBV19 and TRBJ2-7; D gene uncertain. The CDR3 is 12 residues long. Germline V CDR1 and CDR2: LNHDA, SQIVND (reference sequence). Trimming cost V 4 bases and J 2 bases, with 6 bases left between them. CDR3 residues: CASSTRAYEQYF. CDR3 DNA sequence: TGTGCCAGTAGTACCCGGGCCTACGAGCAGTACTTC.

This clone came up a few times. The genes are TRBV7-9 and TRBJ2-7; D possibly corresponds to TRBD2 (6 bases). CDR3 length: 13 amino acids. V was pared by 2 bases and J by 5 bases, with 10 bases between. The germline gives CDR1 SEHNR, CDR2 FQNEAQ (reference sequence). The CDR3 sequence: CASSLPSVDEQYF. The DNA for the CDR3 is TGTGCCAGCAGCTTACCTAGCGTGGACGAGCAGTACTTC.

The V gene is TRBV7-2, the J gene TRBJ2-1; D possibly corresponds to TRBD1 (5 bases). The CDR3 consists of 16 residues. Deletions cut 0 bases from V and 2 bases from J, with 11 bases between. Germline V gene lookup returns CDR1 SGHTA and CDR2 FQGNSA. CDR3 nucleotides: TGTGCCAGCAGCTTAGCTCTGGACACACCCTACAATGAGCAGTTCTTC. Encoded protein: CASSLALDTPYNEQFF.

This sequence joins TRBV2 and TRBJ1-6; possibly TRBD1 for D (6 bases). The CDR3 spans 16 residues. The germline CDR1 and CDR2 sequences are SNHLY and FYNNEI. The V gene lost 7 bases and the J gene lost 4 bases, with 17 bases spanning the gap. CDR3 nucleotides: TGTGCCAGCACCCGACAGGCGGCCCAGTATAATTCACCCCTCCACTTT. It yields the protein CASTRQAAQYNSPLHF.

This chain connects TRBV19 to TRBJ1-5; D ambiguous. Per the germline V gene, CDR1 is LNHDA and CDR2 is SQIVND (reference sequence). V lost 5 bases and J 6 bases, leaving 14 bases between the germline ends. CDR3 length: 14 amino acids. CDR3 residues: CASSSTPFSQPQHF. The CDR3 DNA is TGTGCCAGTAGTTCCACCCCATTTAGTCAGCCCCAGCATTTT.

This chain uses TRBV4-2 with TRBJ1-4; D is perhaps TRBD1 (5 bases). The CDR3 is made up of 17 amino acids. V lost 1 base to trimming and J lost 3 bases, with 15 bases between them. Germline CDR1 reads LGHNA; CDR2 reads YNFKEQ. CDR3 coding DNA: TGTGCCAGCAGCCAAGCGGCCCGGGGGTCGTCTAATGAAAAACTGTTTTTT. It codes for CASSQAARGSSNEKLFF.

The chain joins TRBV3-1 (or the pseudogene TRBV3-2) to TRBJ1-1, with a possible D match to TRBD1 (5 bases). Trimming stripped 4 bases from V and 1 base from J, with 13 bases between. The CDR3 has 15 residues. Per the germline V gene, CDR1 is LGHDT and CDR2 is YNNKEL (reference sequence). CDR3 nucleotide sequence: TGTGCCAGCAGCCCGGGACTCCTCCAGAACACTGAAGCTTTCTTT. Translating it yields CASSPGLLQNTEAFF.

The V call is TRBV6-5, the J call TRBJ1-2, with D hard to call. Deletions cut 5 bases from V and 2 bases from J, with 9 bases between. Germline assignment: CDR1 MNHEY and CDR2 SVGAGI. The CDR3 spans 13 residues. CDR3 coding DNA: TGTGCCAGCAGTACACAGCTGAACTATGGCTACACCTTC. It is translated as CASSTQLNYGYTF.

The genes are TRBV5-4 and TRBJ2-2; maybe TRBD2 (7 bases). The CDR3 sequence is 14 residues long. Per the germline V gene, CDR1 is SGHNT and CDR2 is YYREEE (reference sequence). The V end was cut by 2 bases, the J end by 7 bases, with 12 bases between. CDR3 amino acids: CASSLGGALGELFF. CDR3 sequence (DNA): TGTGCCAGCAGCTTAGGGGGGGCCCTCGGGGAGCTGTTTTTT. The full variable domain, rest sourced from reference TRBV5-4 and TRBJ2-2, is ETGVTQSPTHLIKTRGQQVTLRCSSQSGHNTVSWYQQALGQGPQFIFQYYREEENGRGNFPPRFSGLQFPNYSSELNVNALELDDSALYLCASSLGGALGELFFGEGSRLTVL.

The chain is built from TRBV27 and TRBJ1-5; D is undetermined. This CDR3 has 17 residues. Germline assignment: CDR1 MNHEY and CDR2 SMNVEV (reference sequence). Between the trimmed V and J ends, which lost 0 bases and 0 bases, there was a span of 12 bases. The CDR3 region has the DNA TGTGCCAGCAGTTTATCGCGCAACCGAGATAGCAATCAGCCCCAGCATTTT. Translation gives CASSLSRNRDSNQPQHF.

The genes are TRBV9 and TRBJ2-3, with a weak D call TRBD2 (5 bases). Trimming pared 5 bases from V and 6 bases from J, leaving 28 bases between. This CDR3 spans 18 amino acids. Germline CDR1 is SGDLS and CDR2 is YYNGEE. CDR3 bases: TGTGCCAGCAGTCCAGCTGCGGGCGTAAGGATTCAAAGGGATACGCAGTATTTT. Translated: CASSPAAGVRIQRDTQYF.

CDR3 nucleotide sequence: TGTGCCAGCTCACCTCGACAGGGGGCCCTCGGCTACACCTTC. It is translated as CASSPRQGALGYTF. The chain links TRBV18 to TRBJ1-2; TRBD1 aligns across 10 bases. The germline gives CDR1 KGHSH, CDR2 LQKENI. This CDR3 region has 14 residues. After removal of 3 bases from V and 8 bases from J, the junction contained 6 bases not matched to a gene.